This TCR beta chain was sequenced in a study of regulatory T cells in long-lasting Graves disease (dated by TCRdb to about 2021). Background for the entire study: Newly diagnosed Graves' disease patients had taken antithyroid drugs for less than 3 months. The study was registered as a clinical trial and conducted in China. A total of roughly 35 samples underwent TCR sequencing, from 13 patients with persistent Graves' disease and around 20 patients with newly diagnosed Graves' disease. Peripheral blood TCR sequencing and RNA sequencing compared persistent Graves' disease patients with newly diagnosed Graves' disease patients.

In the paper's terms, the time point label means: newly diagnosed GD, antithyroid drugs for less than 3 months. For both TCR sequencing and RNA sequencing, RNA was extracted from PBMCs in TRIzol. The diagnosis of Graves' disease was made according to American Thyroid Association guidelines. Patients were recruited from an endocrinology department in Xi'an, China. From each patient, about 9 milliliters of peripheral blood was collected into an EDTA anticoagulant tube. Ficoll Paque Plus density gradient separation was used to isolate PBMCs, and no further T cell sorting was done. An Agilent 2100 Bioanalyzer and agarose gel were used to assess RNA quality, and a NanoDrop 2000 was used to measure RNA concentration. The paper as a whole reports these results and caveats: Patients with persistent disease shared more public clonotypes (over 2,500) than newly diagnosed patients did (more than 900). Compared with newly diagnosed patients, persistent Graves' disease patients had lower TCR Shannon entropy and fewer highly expanded clones, which suggests clonal expansion. Because the primary lesion, thyroid tissue, could not be accessed, the study looked at peripheral blood alone. Persistent disease showed preferential use of TRBV28, TRBJ1-2 and TRBJ2-5, whereas newly diagnosed disease favored TRBV20-1 and TRBJ2-1. Sequencing and analysis were restricted to the TCR beta chain. As a limitation, the authors acknowledged that the small sample size may reduce accuracy.

The library was produced with multiplex PCR. TCRdb shows the sequencer as Illumina HiSeq 4000. iRepertoire HTBI primers and Arm-PCR amplification of CDR3 regions were used to construct TCR beta libraries. Gel purification was performed on PCR products prior to sequencing. The authors' pipeline ran thus. Across samples, roughly 60 TRBV and 15 or so TRBJ segments were identified and used for gene usage analysis of CDR3 amino acid clonotypes. Filtered high-quality paired reads were merged into contigs using COPE and FqMerger. BLAST was used to align contigs to IMGT TRBV, TRBD and TRBJ reference genes, with CDR3 defined following IMGT. Highly expanded clones were defined as clonotypes with a frequency above 0.1%. Shannon entropy was used to measure repertoire diversity, and the Gini coefficient was used to measure V-J evenness. A clonotype found in more than one individual was treated as public. The public reads were reprocessed in TCRdb via fastp at Q25 and MiXCR, keeping in-frame beta chains. Under each unique CDR3 protein, matching rows form one entry showing the most common genes and DNA. TCRdb, not the original authors, processed these V and J calls. The sample table records over 450,000 distinct CDR3 sequences; more than 10% of these occur just once. In total, the top ten clones hold around 10% of the sample.

V trim: 2 bases; J trim: 6 bases; unmatched bases: 12. The CDR3 runs 18 residues from the cysteine to the phenylalanine. CDR3 DNA only is kept here, 54 bases in frame from base 1. For CDR1 and CDR2, the germline V gene lists SGHAT and FQNNGV. This clonotype was observed many times. Its binding antigen is unknown. The sample holds no much larger clone one base away, and base qualities are not on file. These data were also filed under a second study, of T cells in Graves' hyperthyroidism and ophthalmopathy. Reported in the second study: A patient counted as having stable Graves' hyperthyroidism if no progression to ophthalmopathy occurred over 18 months of follow-up. Hyperthyroidism patients were newly diagnosed, had a disease duration of under 2 months, and were aged 18 to 65 years. Patients with uncontrolled infections, other autoimmune diseases, pregnancy or lactation were excluded. Diagnoses were based on clinical symptoms, serum thyroxine and TRAb, thyroid ultrasound and orbital computed tomography. A first-round RT-PCR of the TCR CDR3 used the HTBI primer set with the Qiagen OneStep RT-PCR kit. Blood samples also contained most of the expanded thyroid clonotypes (frequency above 0.001), which suggests that blood repertoires may reflect thyroid immune responses. Ophthalmopathy was separated from stable hyperthyroidism by a 13 V-J signature model, with 87.88% sensitivity and about 81% specificity obtained in cross-validation and 80%/75% obtained in testing. During validation, the model predicted progression to ophthalmopathy a median of roughly six months ahead of onset, with roughly 65% sensitivity and less than 85% specificity. To identify distinguishing TCR V-J signatures, a discovery cohort of 95 to 100 patients was used, comprising 43 with Graves' ophthalmopathy and some 57 with stable Graves' hyperthyroidism. Prospective prediction of ophthalmopathy was tested in an independent validation cohort of 18 to 20 hyperthyroidism patients and some 17 patients who later progressed to ophthalmopathy. For training and testing, the 100 or so patients in the discovery cohort were randomly divided in a 7:3 ratio. Thyroid tissue and blood T-cell repertoires from roughly six Graves' hyperthyroidism patients were also compared in the study. After sampling, hyperthyroidism patients received methimazole starting at 30 mg daily, and ophthalmopathy patients received high-dose intravenous methylprednisolone. Libraries were constructed in a second round of multiplex PCR, after which size selection and purification were carried out. The libraries were sequenced on an Illumina HiSeq2000 using paired-end 100 bp reads. SOAPnuke was used to process the raw data, removing reads that contained adapters or uncalled bases, had a mean Phred below 15, or lacked an exact match to the constant primer or identifier. High-quality paired reads were merged with COPE v1.2.5, and unique nucleotide sequences were defined as clonotypes. Clonotypes were aligned to IMGT TRBV, TRBD and TRBJ reference segments using MiTCR v1.1. The analysis was restricted to V-J combinations with a frequency above 0.0001, which together covered about 99% of the repertoires. The TCS score was defined as the ratio of F50 (clonal expansion) to E x V (chaos), calculated using BLOSUM62-based TCRdist between CDR3 peptides within each V-J. Welch's t-statistics and random forest reduced roughly 530 V-J features to 10 to 15, which were used in a naive Bayes classifier (R e1071). Sample size was not statistically predetermined, and investigators were not blinded to group allocation. The paper reports TCR Vbeta CDR3 sequencing of some 140 peripheral blood samples: approximately 43 ophthalmopathy, over 70 hyperthyroidism and some 17 progressor patients.

The material was peripheral blood mononuclear cells (PBMCs), obtained at new diagnosis, from a patient treated with antithyroid drugs. The receptor was isolated from a woman in her twenties or thirties with Graves disease. Donor details come from another sample of the same person, matched by shared clones. The V and J segments used are TRBV11-2 and TRBJ1-6, and 8 junction bases match TRBD1. At the DNA level, the sequence is TGTGCCAGCAGCTTAATACTCTGGGACAGGACTATTAATTCACCCCTCCACTTT. This gives the protein CASSLILWDRTINSPLHF.